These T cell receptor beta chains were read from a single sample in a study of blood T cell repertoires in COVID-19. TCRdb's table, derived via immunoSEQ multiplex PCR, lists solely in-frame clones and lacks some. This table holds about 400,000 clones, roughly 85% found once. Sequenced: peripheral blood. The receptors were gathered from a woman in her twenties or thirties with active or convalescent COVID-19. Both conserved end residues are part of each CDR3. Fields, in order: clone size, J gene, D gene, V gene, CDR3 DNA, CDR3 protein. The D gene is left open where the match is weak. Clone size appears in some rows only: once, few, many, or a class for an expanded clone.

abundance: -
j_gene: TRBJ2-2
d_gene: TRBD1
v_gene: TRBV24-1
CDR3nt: TGTGCCACCAGTGATCCCTTGGGGACAGGGGGCACCGGGGAGCTGTTTTTT
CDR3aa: CATSDPLGTGGTGELFF

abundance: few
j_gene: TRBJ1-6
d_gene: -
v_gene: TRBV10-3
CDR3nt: TGTGCCATCAGTGATTCCGGAGGAGGGTTAGATTTGTATTCACCCCTCCACTTT
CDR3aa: CAISDSGGGLDLYSPLHF

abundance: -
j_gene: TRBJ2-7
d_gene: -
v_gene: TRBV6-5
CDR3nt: TGTGCCTGCTCTCTGGGGGCTACCATCTCCTACGAGCAGTACTTC
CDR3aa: CACSLGATISYEQYF

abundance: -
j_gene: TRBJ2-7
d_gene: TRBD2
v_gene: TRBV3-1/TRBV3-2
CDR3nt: TGTGCCAGCAGCCAAGGTTTAGCGGGAGTACACGAGCAGTACTTC
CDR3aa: CASSQGLAGVHEQYF

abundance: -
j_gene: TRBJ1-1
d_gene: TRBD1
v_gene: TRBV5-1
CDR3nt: TGCGCCAGCAGCCCATGGGGGGACAGCAACACTGAAGCTTTCTTT
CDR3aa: CASSPWGDSNTEAFF

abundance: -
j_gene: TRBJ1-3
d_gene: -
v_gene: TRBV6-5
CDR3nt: TGTGCCAGCAGTTTTGACAGGAAAGAAGGAAACACCATATATTTT
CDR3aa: CASSFDRKEGNTIYF

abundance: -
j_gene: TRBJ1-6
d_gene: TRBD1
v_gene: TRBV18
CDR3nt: TGTGCCAGCTCACCAGAGGCAGGGGGGAATTCACCCCTCCACTTT
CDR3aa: CASSPEAGGNSPLHF

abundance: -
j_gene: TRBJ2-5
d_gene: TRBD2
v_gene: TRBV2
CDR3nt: TGTGCCACCTCTAGCGGGGAGACCCAGTACTTC
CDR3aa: CATSSGETQYF

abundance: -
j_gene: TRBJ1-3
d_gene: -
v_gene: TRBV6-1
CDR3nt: TGTGCCAGCAGTGAAGCGCTTCTATCTTGGCAGGGATACTCTGGAAACACCATATATTTT
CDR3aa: CASSEALLSWQGYSGNTIYF

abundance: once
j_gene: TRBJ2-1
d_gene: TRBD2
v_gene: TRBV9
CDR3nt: TGTGCCAGCAGCGTAGGGGTGGGAGGGCCTTACAATGAGCAGTTCTTC
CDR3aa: CASSVGVGGPYNEQFF

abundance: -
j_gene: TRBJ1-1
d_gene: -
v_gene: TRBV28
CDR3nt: TGTGCCAGCAGTTTATACGGGGGCACTGAAGCTTTCTTT
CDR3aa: CASSLYGGTEAFF

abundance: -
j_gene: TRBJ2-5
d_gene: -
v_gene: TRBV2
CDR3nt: TGTGCCAGCAGAGGGGGGGGAGTAGGAGAGACCCAGTACTTC
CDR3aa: CASRGGGVGETQYF

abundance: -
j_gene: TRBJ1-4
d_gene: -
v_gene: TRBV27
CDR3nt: TGTGCCAGCAGTAGACGGACAGAATTTAATGAAAAACTGTTTTTT
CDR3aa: CASSRRTEFNEKLFF

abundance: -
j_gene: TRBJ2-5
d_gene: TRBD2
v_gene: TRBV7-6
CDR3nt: TGTGCCAGCAGCTTTGGCGGGAGTGCAGAGACCCAGTACTTC
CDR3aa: CASSFGGSAETQYF

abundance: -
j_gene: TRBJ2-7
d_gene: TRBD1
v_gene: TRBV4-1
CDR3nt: TGCGCCAGCAGCCAAGACAGGGGGAGATACGAGCAGTACTTC
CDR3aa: CASSQDRGRYEQYF

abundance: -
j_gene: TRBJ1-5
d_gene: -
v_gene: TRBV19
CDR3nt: TGTGCCAGTAGTATACAGGGGACCTCCAATCAGCCCCAGCATTTT
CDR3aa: CASSIQGTSNQPQHF

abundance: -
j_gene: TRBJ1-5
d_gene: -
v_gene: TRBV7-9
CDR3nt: TGTGCCAGCAGCTTAGGACAGAATCAGCCCCAGCATTTT
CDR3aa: CASSLGQNQPQHF

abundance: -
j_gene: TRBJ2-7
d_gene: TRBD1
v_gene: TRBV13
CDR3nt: TGTGCCAGCAGCCAAGACAGGGGATCCTACGAGCAGTACTTC
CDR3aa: CASSQDRGSYEQYF

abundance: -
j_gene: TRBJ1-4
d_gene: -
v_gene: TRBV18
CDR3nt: TGTGCCAGCTCACGCGAGGCCCCTCCCGAAAAACTGTTTTTT
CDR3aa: CASSREAPPEKLFF

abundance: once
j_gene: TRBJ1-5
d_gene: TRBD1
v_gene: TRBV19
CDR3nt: TGTGCCAGTTCCTCCGAGGGGGCAAAAGGCAATCAGCCCCAGCATTTT
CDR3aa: CASSSEGAKGNQPQHF

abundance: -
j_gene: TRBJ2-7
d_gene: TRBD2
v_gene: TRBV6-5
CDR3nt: TGTGCCAGCAGTCCCCGGACTAGCGGGAGCTTCGAGCAGTACTTC
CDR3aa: CASSPRTSGSFEQYF

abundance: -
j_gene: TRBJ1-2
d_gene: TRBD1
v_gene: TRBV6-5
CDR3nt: TGTGCCAGCAGTTACTCGCCCGGGACAGGGTATGGCTACACCTTC
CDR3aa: CASSYSPGTGYGYTF

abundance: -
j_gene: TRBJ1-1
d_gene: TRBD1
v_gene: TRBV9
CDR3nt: TGTGCCAGCAGGTATAGGGAAGGACAGGGTGACACTGAAGCTTTCTTT
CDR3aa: CASRYREGQGDTEAFF

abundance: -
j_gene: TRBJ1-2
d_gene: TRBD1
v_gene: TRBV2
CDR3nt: TGTGCCAGCATTATCGGGGGGACAGGCTATGGCTACACCTTC
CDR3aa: CASIIGGTGYGYTF

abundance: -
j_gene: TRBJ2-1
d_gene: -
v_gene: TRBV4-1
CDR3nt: TGCGCCAGCCGTAAAGACTATCCGAGCTCCTACAATGAGCAGTTCTTC
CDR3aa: CASRKDYPSSYNEQFF

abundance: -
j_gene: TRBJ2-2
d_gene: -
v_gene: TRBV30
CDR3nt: TGTGCCTGGAGAGGGACAAAAACCGGGGAGCTGTTTTTT
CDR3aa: CAWRGTKTGELFF

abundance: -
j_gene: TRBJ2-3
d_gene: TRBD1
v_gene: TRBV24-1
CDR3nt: TGTGCCACCAGTGATACCGGGACAGGGTCCCCAGATACGCAGTATTTT
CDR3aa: CATSDTGTGSPDTQYF

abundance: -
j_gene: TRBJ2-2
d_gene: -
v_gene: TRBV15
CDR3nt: TGTGCCACCAATCGGGGGGCAGGCACCGGGGAGCTGTTTTTT
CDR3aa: CATNRGAGTGELFF

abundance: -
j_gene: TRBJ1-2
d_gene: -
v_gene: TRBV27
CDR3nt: TGTGCCAGCAGTCACCAGAAGGGGGGGCTCTATGGCTACACCTTC
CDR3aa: CASSHQKGGLYGYTF

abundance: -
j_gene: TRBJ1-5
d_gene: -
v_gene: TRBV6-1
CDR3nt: TGTGCCAGCAGTGAATCGTCGGGGGTTTCCTTTCAGCCCCAGCATTTT
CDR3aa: CASSESSGVSFQPQHF

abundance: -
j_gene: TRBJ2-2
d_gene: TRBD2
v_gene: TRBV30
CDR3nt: TGTGCCTGGAGTGGACTAGCGGGAGATGGGACCGGGGAGCTGTTTTTT
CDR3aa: CAWSGLAGDGTGELFF

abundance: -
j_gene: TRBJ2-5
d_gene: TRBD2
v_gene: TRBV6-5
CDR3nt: TGTGCCATCGGCAGGGCAACTAGCGCGCAAGAGACCCAGTACTTC
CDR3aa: CAIGRATSAQETQYF

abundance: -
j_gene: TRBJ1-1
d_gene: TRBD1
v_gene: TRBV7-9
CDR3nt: TGTGCCAGCAGCCAGTGGGACAGGGGAAACACTGAAGCTTTCTTT
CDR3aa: CASSQWDRGNTEAFF

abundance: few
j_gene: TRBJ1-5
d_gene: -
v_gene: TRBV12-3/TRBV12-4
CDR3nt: TGTGCCAGCAGTTTCATCCGGGATCAGCCCCAGCATTTT
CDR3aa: CASSFIRDQPQHF

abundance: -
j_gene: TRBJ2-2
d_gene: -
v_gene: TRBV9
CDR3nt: TGTGCCAGCAGCGCCGAGCGGGTCACCGGGGAGCTGTTTTTT
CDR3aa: CASSAERVTGELFF

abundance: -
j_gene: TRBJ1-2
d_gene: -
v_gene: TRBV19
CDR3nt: TGTGCCAGTAACGATTCGGGGGGACTGTATGGCTACACCTTC
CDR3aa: CASNDSGGLYGYTF

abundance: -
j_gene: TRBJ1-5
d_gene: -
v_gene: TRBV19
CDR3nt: TGTGCCAGTAGTATAGGAGCGCGTAGCAATCAGCCCCAGCATTTT
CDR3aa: CASSIGARSNQPQHF

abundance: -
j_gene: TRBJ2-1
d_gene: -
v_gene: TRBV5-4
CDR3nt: TGTGCCAGCAGCTCCTTATTGGGCCCTTACAATGAGCAGTTCTTC
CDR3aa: CASSSLLGPYNEQFF

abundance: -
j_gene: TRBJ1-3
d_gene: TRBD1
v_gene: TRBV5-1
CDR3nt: TGCGCCAGCAGCTTAGGACAGGGGGCACCTGGAAACACCATATATTTT
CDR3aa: CASSLGQGAPGNTIYF

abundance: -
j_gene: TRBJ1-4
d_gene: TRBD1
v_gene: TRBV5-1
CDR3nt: TGCGCCAGCAGCGAGGGACAGGCTAATGAAAAACTGTTTTTT
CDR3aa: CASSEGQANEKLFF

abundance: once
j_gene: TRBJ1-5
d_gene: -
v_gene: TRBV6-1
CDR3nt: TGTGCCAGCAGTCGGGAGAATCAGCCCCAGCATTTT
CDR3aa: CASSRENQPQHF

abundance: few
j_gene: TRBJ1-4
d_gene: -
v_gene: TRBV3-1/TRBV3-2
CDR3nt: TGTGCCAGCAGCCACGAGGGCGGGAGTGAAAAACTGTTTTTT
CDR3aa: CASSHEGGSEKLFF

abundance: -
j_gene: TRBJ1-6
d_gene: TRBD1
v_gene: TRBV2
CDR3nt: TGTGCCACAAGGACGGACAGGACTAATTCACCCCTCCACTTT
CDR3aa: CATRTDRTNSPLHF

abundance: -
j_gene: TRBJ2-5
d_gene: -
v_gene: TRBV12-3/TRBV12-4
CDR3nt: TGTGCCAGCAGTTGGAGCCTGGAGACCCAGTACTTC
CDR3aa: CASSWSLETQYF

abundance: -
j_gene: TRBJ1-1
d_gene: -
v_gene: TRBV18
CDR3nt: TGTGCCAGCTCACCCGGAGGCGGGGCGAGCACTGAAGCTTTCTTT
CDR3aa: CASSPGGGASTEAFF

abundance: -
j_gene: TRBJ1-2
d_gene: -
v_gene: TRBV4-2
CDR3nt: TGTGCCAGCAGCCAAGCAGAGGGGGTGGGCTACACCTTC
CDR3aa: CASSQAEGVGYTF

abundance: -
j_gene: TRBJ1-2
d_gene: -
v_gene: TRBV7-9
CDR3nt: TGTGCCACGGATAAAACAGGGTTCAATGGCTACACCTTC
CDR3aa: CATDKTGFNGYTF

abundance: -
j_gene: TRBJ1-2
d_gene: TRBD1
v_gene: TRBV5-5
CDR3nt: TGTGCCAGCAGCTCTACAGGGGTCTATGGCTACACCTTC
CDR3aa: CASSSTGVYGYTF

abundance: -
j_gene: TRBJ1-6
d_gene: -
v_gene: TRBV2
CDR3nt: TGTGCCAGCAGGGAGAGCTCCTATAATTCACCCCTCCACTTT
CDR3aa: CASRESSYNSPLHF

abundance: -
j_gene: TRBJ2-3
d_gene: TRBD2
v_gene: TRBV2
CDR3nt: TGTGCCAGCAGATCCTTGCTAGCGGGAGGCACAGATACGCAGTATTTT
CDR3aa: CASRSLLAGGTDTQYF

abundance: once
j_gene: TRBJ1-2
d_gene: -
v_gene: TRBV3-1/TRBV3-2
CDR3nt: TGTGCCAGCAGCCTAAGCCGGGAGACGCGAAGTGGCTACACCTTC
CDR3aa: CASSLSRETRSGYTF

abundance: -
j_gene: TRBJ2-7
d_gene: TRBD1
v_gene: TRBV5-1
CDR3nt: TGCGCCAGCAGCTTGCCGGGACAGGGCCACGAGCAGTACTTC
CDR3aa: CASSLPGQGHEQYF

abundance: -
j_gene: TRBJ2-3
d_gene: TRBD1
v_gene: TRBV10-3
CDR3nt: TGTGCCATCAGCGTCCGGACAGGGGCCGCGGAAGATACGCAGTATTTT
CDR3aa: CAISVRTGAAEDTQYF

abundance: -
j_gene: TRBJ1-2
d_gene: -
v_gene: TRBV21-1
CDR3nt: TGTGCCAGCAGCTCCAAATCACAGGGATCTAATGGCTACACCTTC
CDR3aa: CASSSKSQGSNGYTF

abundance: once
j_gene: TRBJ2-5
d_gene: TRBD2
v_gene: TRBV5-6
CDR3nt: TGTGCCAGCAGCTTGGTAGATAGCGGGGGGGCCGTGGAGACCCAGTACTTC
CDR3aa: CASSLVDSGGAVETQYF

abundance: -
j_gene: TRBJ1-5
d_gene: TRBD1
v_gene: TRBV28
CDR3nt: TGTGCCAGCAAGGACAGGGGCTTCTCGGATAGCAATCAGCCCCAGCATTTT
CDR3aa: CASKDRGFSDSNQPQHF